Listed below are T cell receptor beta chains from one sample, sequenced in a study of blood T cell repertoires in COVID-19. Sequenced by immunoSEQ multiplex PCR; TCRdb stores in-frame clones only, minus some. The sample has 250,000 to 300,000 clones, approximately 89% seen once. Sequenced sample: peripheral blood. Receptors originate from a woman under 40 who had recovered from COVID-19. CDR3s include the opening cysteine and the closing phenylalanine or tryptophan.

j_gene: TRBJ1-5
v_gene: TRBV5-1
CDR3aa: CASRVGTTSNQPQHF

j_gene: TRBJ1-2
v_gene: TRBV28
CDR3aa: CASTGGLSYGYTF

j_gene: TRBJ2-2
v_gene: TRBV9
CDR3aa: CASSGDRGSAGELFF

j_gene: TRBJ1-1
v_gene: TRBV10-3
CDR3aa: CAISESGGQGLNTEAFF

j_gene: TRBJ2-5
v_gene: TRBV15
CDR3aa: CATSRGEVLGGYQETQYF

j_gene: TRBJ1-5
v_gene: TRBV6-5
CDR3aa: CASSQDRGHQPQHF

j_gene: TRBJ2-7
v_gene: TRBV2
CDR3aa: CASSEGFRDEQYF

j_gene: TRBJ2-7
v_gene: TRBV28
CDR3aa: CASSLAGETYEQYF

j_gene: TRBJ2-5
v_gene: TRBV7-9
CDR3aa: CASSPPGGGQETQYF

j_gene: TRBJ1-3
v_gene: TRBV5-8
CDR3aa: CASSLRKPGNTIYF